This is a list of T cell receptor beta chains from one sample in a study of T cells in narcolepsy. Sequencing used immunoSEQ multiplex PCR; TCRdb keeps in-frame clones, though not all of them. The sample lists 30,000 to 35,000 clones, 75% to 90% occurring once. The source material was CD45RA- memory CD4+ T cells from PBMCs. The receptor set was obtained from a human donor with narcolepsy. Each CDR3 is given with its conserved first and last residue.

J,V,CDR3
TRBJ2-1,TRBV20-1,CSAGRAGQFF
TRBJ2-7,TRBV15,CATSRSGSSYEQYF
TRBJ2-7,TRBV11-3,CASSLDPGTEGYEQYF
TRBJ1-1,TRBV29-1,CSVISGQRSVSTEAFF
TRBJ1-1,TRBV27,CASSSRQGNIARAFF
TRBJ2-7,TRBV19,CASSSQTGTSYEQYF
TRBJ2-7,TRBV4-3,CASSHITGTEYEQYF
TRBJ1-4,TRBV9,CASTPGLSFNEKLFF
TRBJ1-2,TRBV11-2,CASSLGLPRYGYTF
TRBJ1-2,TRBV2,CASTPQGNYGYTF
TRBJ1-4,TRBV7-9,CASSPGQGHGEKLFF
TRBJ2-5,TRBV7-7,CASSFYGDGETQYF
TRBJ1-2,TRBV6-4,CASLSRQGEMDGYTF
TRBJ1-1,TRBV9,CASSVSGENTEAFF
TRBJ2-7,TRBV5-1,CASSLYAGIYEQYF
TRBJ2-1,TRBV29-1,CSVEKLAGFEQFF
TRBJ2-7,TRBV5-4,CASSPGQGLLEQYF
TRBJ2-3,TRBV21-1,CASRIPGLPTDTQYF
TRBJ2-5,TRBV7-3,CASSPSRGQETQYF
TRBJ2-3,TRBV9,CASSPGLAGDTQYF
TRBJ1-6,TRBV28,CASSLQGKGSPLHF
TRBJ1-1,TRBV18,CASSPAGNTEAFF
TRBJ2-2,TRBV7-3,CASSLGDRNTGELFF
TRBJ1-1,TRBV19,CASRPQLLSYTEAFF
TRBJ1-1,TRBV27,CASRASRDSEAFF
TRBJ2-7,TRBV28,CASRGYGGGDEQYF
TRBJ2-7,TRBV28,CASGRYEQYF
TRBJ2-7,TRBV28,CASRPQGLTYEQYF
TRBJ1-3,TRBV28,CASSLTGYGNTIYF
TRBJ2-1,TRBV11-3,CASSLELAGVLHEQFF
TRBJ1-1,TRBV5-4,CASSQDPRGKAEAFF
TRBJ1-6,TRBV19,CASSIAGVNSPLHF
TRBJ1-1,TRBV29-1,CSVGPAGGTEAFF
TRBJ1-5,TRBV6-5,CASTVNSNQPQHF
TRBJ1-3,TRBV5-1,CASSLAQGRGNTIYF
TRBJ1-3,TRBV28,CASSLAGSSGNTIYF
TRBJ2-7,TRBV5-6,CASSSGQGANEQYF
TRBJ1-6,TRBV10-3,CAIRGQGNSPLHF
TRBJ2-5,TRBV9,CASSVSERGRWETQYF
TRBJ2-3,TRBV5-1,CASSLGDRSTDTQYF
TRBJ2-2,TRBV14,CASSPFGAGELFF
TRBJ2-7,TRBV6-5,CASRDRGESSYEQYF
TRBJ2-2,TRBV18,CASRQGASTGELFF